This TCR beta chain emerged from a study of blood T cell repertoires in COVID-19. Whole-study context: Specimens from acute and convalescent COVID-19 originated in the United States, Italy and Spain. The analysed material was cDNA or gDNA that came from T cells, B-cell-depleted T cells, or PBMCs.

As processed by the authors: Quantification of nucleated cells was approximated via reference gene primer amplification. The assay was immunoSEQ multiplex PCR, and TCRdb's table has in-frame clones only and misses some. Clone size and the V and J calls come from that table; the DNA yielded D and trimming. The sample gives some 210,000 clones, around four fifths of which show up once; around 19% is in the top ten. CDR3 length: 15 residues. V dropped 5 bases and J dropped 7 bases, with 17 bases sitting between them. The germline CDR1 and CDR2 sequences are SGHVS and FNYEAQ. The rearrangement uses TRBV7-6 and TRBJ1-4; D remains ambiguous. This TCR was recovered from a human donor in a cohort sampled during active COVID-19. Sample: peripheral blood. CDR3 sequence (DNA): TGTGCCAGCAGCCGAAATGCGGGTGGGAGTGAAAAACTGTTTTTT. Protein sequence: CASSRNAGGSEKLFF.